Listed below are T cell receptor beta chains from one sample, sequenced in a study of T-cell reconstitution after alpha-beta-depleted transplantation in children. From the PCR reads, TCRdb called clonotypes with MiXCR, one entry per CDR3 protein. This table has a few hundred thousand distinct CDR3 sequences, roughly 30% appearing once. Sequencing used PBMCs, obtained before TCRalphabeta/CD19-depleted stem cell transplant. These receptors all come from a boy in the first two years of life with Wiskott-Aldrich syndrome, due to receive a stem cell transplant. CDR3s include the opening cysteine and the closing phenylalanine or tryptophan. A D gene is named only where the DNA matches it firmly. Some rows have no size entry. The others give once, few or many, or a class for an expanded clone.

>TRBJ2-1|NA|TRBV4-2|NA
TGTGCCAGCAGCCAAGATTCGTCAGGACTGCAGTTCTTC
CASSQDSSGLQFF
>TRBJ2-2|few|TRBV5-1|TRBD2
TGCGCCAGCAGCTTGGGGACGGGACTAGCGGGCACCGGGGAGCTGTTTTTT
CASSLGTGLAGTGELFF
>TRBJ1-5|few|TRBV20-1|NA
TGCAGTGCTAGAGACTATACTGGAAGCAATCAGCCCCAGCATTTT
CSARDYTGSNQPQHF
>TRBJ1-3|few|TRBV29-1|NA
TGCAGCGTTTGGTCTGGAAACACCATATATTTT
CSVWSGNTIYF
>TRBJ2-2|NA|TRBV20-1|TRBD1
TGCAGTGCTAGGACTCGTGACAGGGCCCCCGGGGAGCTGTTTTTT
CSARTRDRAPGELFF
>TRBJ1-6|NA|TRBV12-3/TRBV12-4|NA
TGTGCCAGCAGCCCCCAAGGGTTAACCTCACCCCTCCACTTT
CASSPQGLTSPLHF
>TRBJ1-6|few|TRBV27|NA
TGTGCCAGCAGTTTAGGGGGCCTCGCCAATTCACCCCTCCACTTT
CASSLGGLANSPLHF
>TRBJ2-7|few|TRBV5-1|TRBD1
TGCGCCAGCAGCGTGGACAGGGAGTTATACGAGCAGTACTTC
CASSVDRELYEQYF
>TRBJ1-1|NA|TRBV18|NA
TGTGCCAGCTCACCACCTGGTCCCTTAACCGCTTTCTTT
CASSPPGPLTAFF
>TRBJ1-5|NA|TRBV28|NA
TGTGCCAGCAGTTTTTTAGGGACTGCAATTAGGCCCCAGCATTTT
CASSFLGTAIRPQHF
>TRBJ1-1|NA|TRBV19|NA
TGTGCCAGTACTGGACGGATCTTT
CASTGRIF
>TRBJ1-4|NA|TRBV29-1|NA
TGCAGCGTTGATAGGGGCGGAAAACTGTTTTTT
CSVDRGGKLFF
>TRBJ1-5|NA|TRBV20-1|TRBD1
TGCAGTGCTAGAGAGGGACAGAATCAGCCCCAGCATTTT
CSAREGQNQPQHF
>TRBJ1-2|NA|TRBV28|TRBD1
TGTGCCAGCAGTCTCTCGGGACAGGGGCCCTATGGCTACACCTTC
CASSLSGQGPYGYTF
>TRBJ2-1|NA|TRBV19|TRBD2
TGTGCCAGTAGTCCATCGACTAGCGGCGAGCAGTTCTTC
CASSPSTSGEQFF
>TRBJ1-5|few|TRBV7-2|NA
TGTGCCAGCAGCGCCTACGGGGGGTTGCGTCAGCCCCAGCATTTT
CASSAYGGLRQPQHF
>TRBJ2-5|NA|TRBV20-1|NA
TGCAGTGCTACGGGGTCTGGCGGACCGCAAGAGACCCAGTACTTC
CSATGSGGPQETQYF
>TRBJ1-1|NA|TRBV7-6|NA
TGTGCCAGCAGCTTAACGAGGGACGGAGCAGGGCACACTGAAGCTTTCTTT
CASSLTRDGAGHTEAFF
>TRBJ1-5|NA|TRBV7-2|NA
TGTGCCAGCAGCCCGCGGCAGGGAGATCAGCCCCAGCATTTT
CASSPRQGDQPQHF
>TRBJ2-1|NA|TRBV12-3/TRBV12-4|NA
TGTGCCAGCACTTTGTCCACGAGCTCCTACAATGAGCAGTTCTTC
CASTLSTSSYNEQFF
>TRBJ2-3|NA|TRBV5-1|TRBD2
TGCGCCAGCAGCTTAGGGACTAGCGGGGATATACGCACAGATACGCAGTATTTT
CASSLGTSGDIRTDTQYF
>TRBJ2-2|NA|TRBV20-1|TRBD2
TGCAGTGCGCTAGCGGGAAGTAGGAGGACCGGGGAGCTGTTTTTT
CSALAGSRRTGELFF
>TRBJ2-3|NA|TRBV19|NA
TGTGCCAGTAGTATAGTTGGAGATACGCAGTATTTT
CASSIVGDTQYF
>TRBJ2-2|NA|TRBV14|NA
TGTGCCAGCAGCCAAGATAAGGACATCAACACCGGGGAGCTGTTTTTT
CASSQDKDINTGELFF
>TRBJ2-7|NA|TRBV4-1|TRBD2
TGCGCCGGCAGCCCCCCTTCGGGCGGGAGCCACGAGCAGTACTTC
CAGSPPSGGSHEQYF
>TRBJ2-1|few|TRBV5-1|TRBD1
TGCGCCAGCAGCTTGTCAGGGGGCGAGGTCGATGAGCAGTTCTTC
CASSLSGGEVDEQFF
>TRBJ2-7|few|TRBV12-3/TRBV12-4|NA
TGTGCCAGCAGCCGTAGCGTGAACCTCCGCTACGAGCAGTACTTC
CASSRSVNLRYEQYF
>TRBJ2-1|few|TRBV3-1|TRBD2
TGTGCCAGCAGCAAAGCGGGAGGGCCCTACAATGAGCAGTTCTTC
CASSKAGGPYNEQFF
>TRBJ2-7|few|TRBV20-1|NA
TGCAGTGCTAGATGGGGTGGGGGATACGAGCAGTACTTC
CSARWGGGYEQYF
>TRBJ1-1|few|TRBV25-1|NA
TGTGCCAGCAGTGCCTTAGGGAACACTGAAGCTTTCTTT
CASSALGNTEAFF
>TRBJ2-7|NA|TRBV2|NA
TGTGCCAGCAAAGCGGGGCAGGGGGCGAGCGAGCAGTACTTC
CASKAGQGASEQYF
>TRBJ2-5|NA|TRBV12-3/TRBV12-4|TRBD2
TGTGCCAGCAGTCAAACTAGCGGGAGGGCCGATCGGGAGACCCAGTACTTC
CASSQTSGRADRETQYF
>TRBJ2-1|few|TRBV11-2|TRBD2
TGTGCCAGCAGCTTAGTTCTGCGGGAGGGCCTATTTCGGAATGAGCAGTTCTTC
CASSLVLREGLFRNEQFF
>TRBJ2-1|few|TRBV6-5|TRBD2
TGTGCCAGCAGTTACTCGTTCCCCAGCGGGAGTTACAATGAGCAGTTCTTC
CASSYSFPSGSYNEQFF
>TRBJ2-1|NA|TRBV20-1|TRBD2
TGCAGTGCTAGAGCCACGGGCGGGAGACTGAGGTCCTACAATGAGCAGTTCTTC
CSARATGGRLRSYNEQFF
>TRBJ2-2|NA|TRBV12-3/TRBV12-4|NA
TGTGCCAGCAGTTTAAGTTTGTCAGGGATCGGGGAGCTGTTTTTT
CASSLSLSGIGELFF
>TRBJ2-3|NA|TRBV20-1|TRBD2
TGCAGTGCTAGATCCAGACGGAGCGGGAGAAACACAGATACGCAGTATTTT
CSARSRRSGRNTDTQYF